This TCR beta chain is drawn from a study of cytomegalovirus exposure and HLA in healthy donors. Researchers ran the PCR with 60 Vbeta and 13 Jbeta primers. Data came from immunoSEQ multiplex PCR; TCRdb stores just in-frame clones and leaves some out. Altogether 75,000 to 95,000 clones are present, roughly 70% being singletons, with the ten largest covering more than 2.5%. Germline V gene lookup returns CDR1 MNHNS and CDR2 SASEGT. The V and J ends lost 8 bases and 10 bases respectively, with 14 bases between them. The CDR3 sequence is 11 residues long. The TCR comes from a man between 50 and 59 years old in good health and CMV-seronegative. The sequenced sample was PBMCs. The chain couples TRBV6-1 to TRBJ1-2; D uncertain. The CDR3 sequence is CASWWAGDYTF. The CDR3 nucleotides read TGTGCCAGCTGGTGGGCCGGGGACTACACCTTC.